These 7 T cell receptor beta chains share one sample of origin, sequenced in a study of blood T cell repertoires in COVID-19. TCRdb keeps only in-frame clones here, not all; method: immunoSEQ multiplex PCR. The sample lists some 300,000 clones; approximately 90% were seen once. The source material was PBMCs or T cells enriched from blood (not recorded which). The receptor source for this set is a man under 40 who had recovered from COVID-19.

The chain joins TRBV6-6 to TRBJ2-1; D is unclear. Trimming removed 4 bases at V and 4 bases at J, with 8 bases between. The CDR3 has 13 amino acids. In germline, CDR1 is MNHNY, CDR2 SVGAGI (reference sequence). This CDR3 reads CASSSHGYNEQFF. The CDR3 nucleotides read TGTGCCAGCAGTTCTCACGGTTACAATGAGCAGTTCTTC.

The V call is TRBV6-5, the J call TRBJ1-2, with D possibly being TRBD1 (6 bases). V dropped 6 bases and J dropped 3 bases, with 11 bases sitting between them. This CDR3 comprises 13 residues. Looked up from germline, CDR1 is MNHEY and CDR2 is SVGAGI. CDR3 DNA: TGTGCCAGCAGACCGGACAGCTACTATGGCTACACCTTC. This codes for CASRPDSYYGYTF.

The chain uses TRBV12-3 or TRBV12-4 and TRBJ2-5; 8 nucleotides line up with TRBD1. With V trimmed by 6 bases and J by 5 bases, 5 bases remained unmatched. The CDR3 extends over 13 amino acids. CDR3 sequence reads: CASSRTGKETQYF. In DNA, the CDR3 is TGTGCCAGCAGCCGGACAGGGAAGGAGACCCAGTACTTC.

This clone appeared a single time. The genes are TRBV4-1 and TRBJ2-7; 12 positions agree with TRBD2. Germline CDR1 and CDR2: MGHRA and YSYEKL. Trimming took 0 bases from V and 6 from J; bases not matched to a gene: 24. The CDR3 sequence is 22 residues long. CDR3 residues: CASSQDKVDMTSGSARVREQYF. CDR3 nucleotides: TGCGCCAGCAGCCAAGACAAGGTAGATATGACTAGCGGGAGCGCCCGGGTGCGCGAGCAGTACTTC.

This clone was picked up one time. The chain recombines TRBV7-2 with TRBJ2-3; 13 nucleotides align to TRBD2. The CDR3 is 16 residues long. The V gene's germline CDR1 is SGHTA and CDR2 FQGNSA. Germline trimming cut 0 bases from V and 3 bases from J; bases unmatched to any gene: 0. The CDR3 loop is CASSLALAGGTDTQYF. In nucleotides, the CDR3 is TGTGCCAGCAGCTTAGCACTAGCGGGAGGGACAGATACGCAGTATTTT.

The chain couples TRBV6-6 to TRBJ1-5, with 9 bases that match TRBD1. This CDR3 is built from 16 residues. V trimming: 5 bases; J trimming: 3 bases; junction bases outside the gene matches: 8. Germline V CDR1 and CDR2: MNHNY, SVGAGI (reference sequence). CDR3 DNA: TGTGCCAGCAGTCCCACGGGACAGGGCCTCAATCAGCCCCAGCATTTT. Its protein product is CASSPTGQGLNQPQHF.

This clone has just a few counts. The genes are TRBV5-1 and TRBJ1-1, with D maybe TRBD1 (5 bases). CDR3 length: 14 residues. Between the trimmed V and J ends, which lost 3 bases and 2 bases, there was a span of 11 bases. Germline loops: CDR1 SGHRS, CDR2 YFSETQ. CDR3 region: CASSSGLANTEAFF. As DNA, the CDR3 is TGCGCCAGCAGCTCAGGGTTGGCCAACACTGAAGCTTTCTTT.